These 3 T cell receptor beta chains were sequenced from one sample in a study of shared clonotypes between healthy human individuals. Clones were sequenced by immunoSEQ multiplex PCR, and TCRdb holds only the in-frame ones, with some missing. The sample includes hundreds of thousands of clones, about 95% of them seen just once. CD45RO-negative, CCR7-selected cells formed the naive CD8 fraction, which excluded terminally differentiated effector memory CD45RA+ cells. Specimen: naive CD8+ T cells sorted from blood. All receptors derive from a woman in her twenties or thirties in good health.

The V gene is TRBV11-2, the J gene TRBJ2-7; tentatively, D is TRBD1 or TRBD2 (5 bases each). Trimming removed 3 bases at V and 2 bases at J, with 11 bases between. Germline CDR1 and CDR2: SGHAT and FQNNGV. The CDR3 runs to 14 residues. The CDR3 spells CASSFSRGPYEQYF. CDR3 nucleotides: TGTGCCAGCAGCTTCTCCCGGGGCCCCTACGAGCAGTACTTC.

V usage is TRBV6-1 and J usage is TRBJ1-1; possible D gene TRBD1, 5 bases. Trimming removed 2 bases from V and 4 bases from J, with 14 bases in between. The CDR3 totals 15 residues. Germline V CDR1 and CDR2: MNHNS, SASEGT. The CDR3 protein is CASSEFQGGGTEAFF. CDR3 coding DNA: TGTGCCAGCAGTGAATTTCAGGGAGGCGGCACTGAAGCTTTCTTT.

This sequence joins TRBV5-1 and TRBJ2-2, with D possibly TRBD2 on 5 matching bases. The CDR3 has 15 residues. Germline lookup yields CDR1 SGHRS and CDR2 YFSETQ. Trimming left V 6 bases short and J 2 bases short, with 14 bases between. In DNA form, the CDR3 reads TGCGCCAGCACCCCCTACAGCGGAAACACCGGGGAGCTGTTTTTT. It specifies CASTPYSGNTGELFF.